These T cell receptor beta chains were read from a single sample in a study of cytomegalovirus exposure and HLA in healthy donors. Assay: immunoSEQ multiplex PCR; the TCRdb copy retains only in-frame clones and omits some. Of just over 95,000 clones detected, roughly 79% appear once; the ten largest clones hold about 5%. The specimen was PBMCs. The receptor set was obtained from a woman between 35 and 50 years old in good health and CMV-seronegative. The CDR3 runs from the conserved cysteine through the conserved F or W. The D gene is left open where the match is weak. Clone size is shown for a subset of rows, as once, few, many or a class of expanded clone.

CDR3 DNA: TGCACCAGCAGCCAAGGGCTCACAGATACGCAGTATTTT
CDR3 protein: CTSSQGLTDTQYF
clone size: NA
D gene: NA
J gene: TRBJ2-3
V gene: TRBV1

CDR3 DNA: TGTGCCAGCAGCTCCCCTAGCGGGGTCGGCGATGAGCAGTTCTTC
CDR3 protein: CASSSPSGVGDEQFF
clone size: NA
D gene: TRBD2
J gene: TRBJ2-1
V gene: TRBV5-4

CDR3 DNA: TGTGCCTGGAGCCGAGGAAACACTAAGAAGGGACAGCTGGGTGAAGCTTTCTTT
CDR3 protein: CAWSRGNTKKGQLGEAFF
clone size: NA
D gene: TRBD1
J gene: TRBJ1-1
V gene: TRBV30

CDR3 DNA: TGTGCCACAAAAAGGTGGGGGCAACACTACGAGCAGTACTTC
CDR3 protein: CATKRWGQHYEQYF
clone size: NA
D gene: NA
J gene: TRBJ2-7
V gene: TRBV27

CDR3 DNA: TGTGCCAGCAGCTTTACCCTCAGGGGCGGGCAGTACTTC
CDR3 protein: CASSFTLRGGQYF
clone size: few
D gene: NA
J gene: TRBJ2-7
V gene: TRBV5-6

CDR3 DNA: TGTGCCAGCAGCGAAGATTCGAGCTCCTACGAGCAGTACTTC
CDR3 protein: CASSEDSSSYEQYF
clone size: NA
D gene: NA
J gene: TRBJ2-7
V gene: TRBV28

CDR3 DNA: TGTGCCAGCAGCTTAGGGGGAGACAGGATGCTAAAAGCTTTCTTT
CDR3 protein: CASSLGGDRMLKAFF
clone size: NA
D gene: NA
J gene: TRBJ1-1
V gene: TRBV11-2

CDR3 DNA: TGTGCCAGCAGTTACAGCGAGGCGTCTGGGGCCAACGTCCTGACTTTC
CDR3 protein: CASSYSEASGANVLTF
clone size: few
D gene: NA
J gene: TRBJ2-6
V gene: TRBV6-5

CDR3 DNA: TGTGCCAGCAGTGAGCCCTTGTCGAGACAGCCCCAGCATTTT
CDR3 protein: CASSEPLSRQPQHF
clone size: once
D gene: NA
J gene: TRBJ1-5
V gene: TRBV2

CDR3 DNA: TGTGCCAGCTCATTACGAGCCCAGGGAAACAATGAAAAACTGTTTTTT
CDR3 protein: CASSLRAQGNNEKLFF
clone size: NA
D gene: NA
J gene: TRBJ1-4
V gene: TRBV18

CDR3 DNA: TGCGCCAGCAGCCAAGTCGGACTAGCGGGGGGGCTGAGCACAGATACGCAGTATTTT
CDR3 protein: CASSQVGLAGGLSTDTQYF
clone size: few
D gene: TRBD2
J gene: TRBJ2-3
V gene: TRBV4-1

CDR3 DNA: TGTGCCAGCAGTGAATTCGTGGCTTTCTTT
CDR3 protein: CASSEFVAFF
clone size: few
D gene: NA
J gene: TRBJ1-1
V gene: TRBV6-1

CDR3 DNA: TGTGCCAGCAGCCCCAGGGGTGGATCTTACGAGCAGTACTTC
CDR3 protein: CASSPRGGSYEQYF
clone size: NA
D gene: NA
J gene: TRBJ2-7
V gene: TRBV7-8

CDR3 DNA: TGCAGCGTTGAAGCTTACAGAGATGGCTACACCTTC
CDR3 protein: CSVEAYRDGYTF
clone size: NA
D gene: NA
J gene: TRBJ1-2
V gene: TRBV29-1

CDR3 DNA: TGTGCCAGCAGCTTAGAACGCGGTAGCAATCAGCCCCAGCATTTT
CDR3 protein: CASSLERGSNQPQHF
clone size: NA
D gene: NA
J gene: TRBJ1-5
V gene: TRBV7-2

CDR3 DNA: TGTGCCAGCAGCTTGGAGAACATACCGGGACAGGGGTTTGATGAGCAGTTCTTC
CDR3 protein: CASSLENIPGQGFDEQFF
clone size: NA
D gene: TRBD1
J gene: TRBJ2-1
V gene: TRBV5-8

CDR3 DNA: TGTGCCAGCGGGCCCCGACACGGCCTTAACTATGGCTACACCTTC
CDR3 protein: CASGPRHGLNYGYTF
clone size: NA
D gene: NA
J gene: TRBJ1-2
V gene: TRBV5-4

CDR3 DNA: TGTGCCAGCAGCTTCCTGACAGGGTCAAACACTGAAGCTTTCTTT
CDR3 protein: CASSFLTGSNTEAFF
clone size: NA
D gene: TRBD1
J gene: TRBJ1-1
V gene: TRBV7-2

CDR3 DNA: TGTGCCAGCAGCTTAGGGACAGGGGAGGCTTTCTTT
CDR3 protein: CASSLGTGEAFF
clone size: once
D gene: TRBD1
J gene: TRBJ1-1
V gene: TRBV11-2

CDR3 DNA: TGTGCCAGCAGCTTAGAAGGGGATCGCACTGAAGCTTTCTTT
CDR3 protein: CASSLEGDRTEAFF
clone size: NA
D gene: NA
J gene: TRBJ1-1
V gene: TRBV11-3

CDR3 DNA: TGCGCCAGCAGCCACCAAGGACAGTCCTACGAGCAGTACTTC
CDR3 protein: CASSHQGQSYEQYF
clone size: NA
D gene: NA
J gene: TRBJ2-7
V gene: TRBV4-3

CDR3 DNA: TGTGCCATCAGTGAGTCAGGACTCGAGACAGGGACCTACGAGCAGTACTTC
CDR3 protein: CAISESGLETGTYEQYF
clone size: NA
D gene: TRBD1
J gene: TRBJ2-7
V gene: TRBV10-3

CDR3 DNA: TGTGCGAGCAGCCAGGGGGATTCGTATGGCTACACCTTC
CDR3 protein: CASSQGDSYGYTF
clone size: NA
D gene: TRBD1
J gene: TRBJ1-2
V gene: TRBV9

CDR3 DNA: TGCGCCAGCAGCAATGCCGGGACAGGGGGCTTGTCACCCCTCCACTTT
CDR3 protein: CASSNAGTGGLSPLHF
clone size: NA
D gene: TRBD1
J gene: TRBJ1-6
V gene: TRBV5-1

CDR3 DNA: TGTGCCAGCTCCCAGGGCGCAAACAGGAACACTGAAGCTTTCTTT
CDR3 protein: CASSQGANRNTEAFF
clone size: NA
D gene: NA
J gene: TRBJ1-1
V gene: TRBV6-1

CDR3 DNA: TGCGCCAGCAGCCTAACAGGGATCTACGAGCAGTACTTC
CDR3 protein: CASSLTGIYEQYF
clone size: NA
D gene: NA
J gene: TRBJ2-7
V gene: TRBV5-1

CDR3 DNA: TGTGCCAGCAGCTTGAGAGGGACAAAGTCGAACACTGAAGCTTTCTTT
CDR3 protein: CASSLRGTKSNTEAFF
clone size: NA
D gene: NA
J gene: TRBJ1-1
V gene: TRBV7-2

CDR3 DNA: TGTGCCATCAGTGACGCGAATGAGCAGTTCTTC
CDR3 protein: CAISDANEQFF
clone size: NA
D gene: NA
J gene: TRBJ2-1
V gene: TRBV10-3

CDR3 DNA: TGTGCCAGCAGTGTAGCTCCAGATTCACCCCTCCACTTT
CDR3 protein: CASSVAPDSPLHF
clone size: NA
D gene: NA
J gene: TRBJ1-6
V gene: TRBV2

CDR3 DNA: TGTGCCACCAGCAGAGTGCCTGGGACAGGTCTGACCTATAATTCACCCCTCCACTTT
CDR3 protein: CATSRVPGTGLTYNSPLHF
clone size: NA
D gene: TRBD1
J gene: TRBJ1-6
V gene: TRBV15

CDR3 DNA: TGTGCCAGCAGCTTGACAGGGCAGGATGGCTACACCTTC
CDR3 protein: CASSLTGQDGYTF
clone size: NA
D gene: NA
J gene: TRBJ1-2
V gene: TRBV5-4

CDR3 DNA: TGTGCCAGCAGTTACGAGGGGGAAAACACTGAAGCTTTCTTT
CDR3 protein: CASSYEGENTEAFF
clone size: NA
D gene: NA
J gene: TRBJ1-1
V gene: TRBV6-5

CDR3 DNA: TGCGCCAGCAGCATCGGGGGGAGCTCCTACAATGAGCAGTTCTTC
CDR3 protein: CASSIGGSSYNEQFF
clone size: NA
D gene: TRBD2
J gene: TRBJ2-1
V gene: TRBV5-1

CDR3 DNA: TGTGCCAGCAGCGCGGGACAGGGCCTCCTAGGCTACACCTTC
CDR3 protein: CASSAGQGLLGYTF
clone size: NA
D gene: TRBD1
J gene: TRBJ1-2
V gene: TRBV7-9

CDR3 DNA: TGTGCCAGCAGGTCTGAGGGCGGGTTCAATGAGCAGTTCTTC
CDR3 protein: CASRSEGGFNEQFF
clone size: NA
D gene: NA
J gene: TRBJ2-1
V gene: TRBV6-5

CDR3 DNA: TGTGCCAGCATCCGTGAGCGGGGGACAGCAGAGACCCAGTACTTC
CDR3 protein: CASIRERGTAETQYF
clone size: few
D gene: NA
J gene: TRBJ2-5
V gene: TRBV6-6

CDR3 DNA: TGTGCCTCCCCGGGACAGGGGGCTGTGCGGAACTATGGCTACACCTTC
CDR3 protein: CASPGQGAVRNYGYTF
clone size: NA
D gene: TRBD1
J gene: TRBJ1-2
V gene: TRBV30

CDR3 DNA: TGCGCCAGCAGCCAAGGGCAGGGGTACAGATTGAACACTGAAGCTTTCTTT
CDR3 protein: CASSQGQGYRLNTEAFF
clone size: NA
D gene: NA
J gene: TRBJ1-1
V gene: TRBV4-1

CDR3 DNA: TGTGCCAGCAGCGCTACGCAGGGGTTGGCTTCACCCCTCCACTTT
CDR3 protein: CASSATQGLASPLHF
clone size: NA
D gene: NA
J gene: TRBJ1-6
V gene: TRBV5-6

CDR3 DNA: TGTGCCAGCAGCTTAGAACTAGGCGTTCCCTACGAGCAGTACTTC
CDR3 protein: CASSLELGVPYEQYF
clone size: NA
D gene: NA
J gene: TRBJ2-7
V gene: TRBV7-2

CDR3 DNA: TGTGCCAGTACTCCAAGCCCGAGGCATCTGGCCAACACTGAAGCTTTCTTT
CDR3 protein: CASTPSPRHLANTEAFF
clone size: NA
D gene: NA
J gene: TRBJ1-1
V gene: TRBV19

CDR3 DNA: TGTGCCAGCAGGGAGCTGGGCTATGGCTACACCTTC
CDR3 protein: CASRELGYGYTF
clone size: NA
D gene: NA
J gene: TRBJ1-2
V gene: TRBV6-1

CDR3 DNA: TGTGCCAGCACCCTGGGGCGGGATCAAGAGACCCAGTACTTC
CDR3 protein: CASTLGRDQETQYF
clone size: NA
D gene: NA
J gene: TRBJ2-5
V gene: TRBV7-9

CDR3 DNA: TGTGCCAGCAGTCCCAGCGGATCGAACACCGGGGAGCTGTTTTTT
CDR3 protein: CASSPSGSNTGELFF
clone size: NA
D gene: NA
J gene: TRBJ2-2
V gene: TRBV6-6

CDR3 DNA: TGTGCCAGCAGTGGAAGGGCGGGGGGGCCGAGCTCCTACAATGAGCAGTTCTTC
CDR3 protein: CASSGRAGGPSSYNEQFF
clone size: NA
D gene: TRBD2
J gene: TRBJ2-1
V gene: TRBV6-1

CDR3 DNA: TGCGCCAGCAGCTTGGAAGCAGGGTCTGGAAACACCATATATTTT
CDR3 protein: CASSLEAGSGNTIYF
clone size: NA
D gene: NA
J gene: TRBJ1-3
V gene: TRBV5-1

CDR3 DNA: TGTGCCATCCAGCCTAGCGGGGGGCGGTCCTACAATGAGCAGTTCTTC
CDR3 protein: CAIQPSGGRSYNEQFF
clone size: few
D gene: TRBD2
J gene: TRBJ2-1
V gene: TRBV10-3